A selection of T cell receptor beta chains follows, all from one sample in a study of tumor-infiltrating lymphocytes in primary liver carcinoma. TCRdb recomputed calls from the multiplex PCR reads with MiXCR, one row per CDR3 protein. The sample records 100,000 or so distinct CDR3 sequences, around three quarters being singletons. The sample was liver tumor tissue from sampling region 5. These receptors were collected from a woman aged 55-70 years with primary liver carcinoma and hepatitis B virus infection. CDR3s include the opening cysteine and the closing phenylalanine or tryptophan. D genes are given only for firm matches. Some rows mark clone size as missing; the rest say once, few, many or name a class of expanded clone.

j_gene,abundance,d_gene,v_gene,CDR3aa,CDR3nt
TRBJ2-2,.,.,TRBV11-2,CASSPVGRGHVTGELFF,TGTGCCAGCAGCCCAGTGGGCAGGGGACATGTCACCGGGGAGCTGTTTTTT
TRBJ2-5,.,TRBD1,TRBV2,CASSAVGQKVGTQYF,TGTGCCAGTAGTGCCGTGGGACAGAAAGTAGGGACCCAGTACTTC
TRBJ2-7,.,.,TRBV4-1,CSSSQGTTTGYEQHF,TGCTCCAGCAGCCAGGGGACAACGACTGGCTACGAGCAGCACTTC
TRBJ1-1,.,.,TRBV11-2,CASGVTGNTGAFF,TGTGCCAGCGGCGTCACAGGGAACACTGGAGCTTTCTTT
TRBJ2-1,medium-sized,.,TRBV11-2,CASSLRRYNEQFF,TGTGCCAGCAGCTTAAGAAGGTACAATGAGCAGTTCTTC
TRBJ1-4,many,TRBD1,TRBV28,CASSPPGQGTTNEKLFF,TGTGCCAGCAGCCCCCCGGGACAGGGGACAACTAATGAAAAACTGTTTTTT
TRBJ2-7,many,.,TRBV30,CAWSFGGSSYEQYF,TGTGCCTGGAGTTTCGGAGGGAGCTCCTACGAGCAGTACTTC
TRBJ1-1,.,TRBD1,TRBV20-1,CSALRTGGGTEAFF,TGCAGTGCTCTCCGGACAGGGGGCGGAACTGAAGCTTTCTTT
TRBJ2-7,few,.,TRBV11-1,CASSRGGTRTYEQYF,TGTGCCAGCAGCCGGGGCGGGACGAGGACGTACGAACAGTACTTC
TRBJ2-2,.,.,TRBV6-1,CTSSTGGNTGELFF,TGTACCAGCAGTACAGGAGGTAACACCGGGGAGCTGTTTTTT
TRBJ1-2,.,.,TRBV4-2,CISSQWSGQTYGYTF,TGTATCAGCAGCCAATGGTCTGGACAGACCTATGGTTACACCTTC
TRBJ2-1,.,TRBD1,TRBV11-2,CASSLGPGQRFYNEHFF,TGTGCCAGTAGCTTAGGACCGGGACAGAGATTCTACAATGAGCACTTCTTC
TRBJ2-7,once,.,TRBV12-3/TRBV12-4,CTSSLGQRDLYEQYF,TGTACCAGCAGTTTAGGGCAGAGGGATTTATACGAGCAGTACTTC
TRBJ2-3,many,.,TRBV30,CAWSRGRTTDTQYF,TGTGCCTGGTCCAGAGGCAGGACCACAGATACGCAGTATTTT